These 27 T cell receptor beta chains were sequenced from one sample in a study of CD8 T cells in Susac syndrome. Random hexamers served to reverse transcribe roughly 0.45 to 1 ug RNA. One entry per CDR3 protein, called by TCRdb with MiXCR from the immunoSEQ multiplex PCR reads. This repertoire shows some 450,000 distinct CDR3 sequences, more than 80% found once; its top ten account for around 0.12%. The source material was CD8+ T cells from PBMCs. Receptors were obtained from a human donor with multiple sclerosis.

V and J are TRBV4-1 and TRBJ1-2, with unresolved D. The CDR3 totals 13 residues. V was trimmed by 5 bases and J by 1 base, leaving 8 bases between them. The germline V gene encodes CDR1 MGHRA and CDR2 YSYEKL. CDR3 in DNA: TGCGCCAGCAGCACACAGATTAACTATGGCTACACCTTC. It specifies CASSTQINYGYTF.

The V call is TRBV27, the J call TRBJ2-7; D call uncertain. Germline V CDR1 and CDR2: MNHEY, SMNVEV (reference sequence). Between the trimmed V and J ends, which lost 4 bases and 4 bases, there was a span of 11 bases. The CDR3 is 13 amino acids. CDR3 protein: CASSSSSRYEQYF. DNA of the CDR3: TGTGCCAGCAGTTCGTCCTCCAGGTACGAGCAGTACTTC.

This clonotype occurred a few times. The V and J genes are TRBV6-1 and TRBJ2-3, with D possibly called TRBD1 or TRBD2 (5 bases each). Germline V gives CDR1 MNHNS, CDR2 SASEGT. V was pared by 6 bases and J by 4 bases, with 14 bases between. The CDR3 contains 14 residues. CDR3 sequence (DNA): TGTGCCAGCAGCCAGGACACAGCGGCAGATACGCAGTATTTT. Translation gives CASSQDTAADTQYF.

In DNA, the CDR3 is TGTGCCAGCAGCCACGGGGGGACTAGCGGGACTCAGTACTTC. Translation: CASSHGGTSGTQYF. V and J are TRBV4-2 and TRBJ2-5; 13 nucleotides align to TRBD2. Trimming at V came to 3 bases and at J to 11 bases, leaving 6 bases not matched to a gene. The CDR3 is made up of 14 amino acids. Germline V gives CDR1 LGHNA, CDR2 YNFKEQ.

This clonotype was recorded a few times. The chain recombines TRBV6-2 or TRBV6-3 with TRBJ1-5; D is unclear. Germline loops: CDR1 MNHEY, CDR2 SVGEGT. Trimming shortened V by 4 bases and J by 0 bases, and 13 bases separated the two germline ends. The CDR3 runs 16 residues. In DNA form, the CDR3 reads TGTGCCAGCAGTTCACTTACACCTCTTAGCAATCAGCCCCAGCATTTT. Translating it yields CASSSLTPLSNQPQHF.

The chain employs TRBV30 and TRBJ1-3; D is undetermined. Between the trimmed V and J ends, which lost 0 bases and 3 bases, there was a span of 6 bases. From germline, CDR1 is GTSNPN and CDR2 SVGIG (reference sequence). This CDR3 is built from 13 residues. The CDR3 DNA follows: TGTGCCTGGAGTGTAGACGGTGGAAACACCATATATTTT. Translated, it gives CAWSVDGGNTIYF.

The chain employs TRBV19 and TRBJ1-1; D not resolved. V was trimmed by 7 bases and J by 3 bases, leaving 15 bases between them. The CDR3 has 14 amino acids. Germline loops: CDR1 LNHDA, CDR2 SQIVND (reference sequence). This chain's CDR3 is CASISPRPYTEAFF. CDR3 DNA: TGTGCCAGTATCTCACCGAGGCCTTACACTGAAGCTTTCTTT. Based on the CDR3 plus reference TRBV19 and TRBJ1-1, the full variable domain is DGGITQSPKYLFRKEGQNVTLSCEQNLNHDAMYWYRQDPGQGLRLIYYSQIVNDFQKGDIAEGYSVSREKKESFPLTVTSAQKNPTAFYLCASISPRPYTEAFFGQGTRLTVV.

In this sample, this clonotype turned up once. CDR3 sequence reads: CASSQVDPWTYANTGELFF. CDR3 coding DNA: TGCGCCAGCAGCCAAGTGGATCCCTGGACATACGCGAACACCGGGGAGCTGTTTTTT. The rearrangement joins TRBV4-1 to TRBJ2-2; D is perhaps TRBD1 (5 bases). V was pared by 1 base and J by 0 bases, with 18 bases between. In germline, CDR1 is MGHRA, CDR2 YSYEKL. The CDR3 has 19 residues.

CDR3 region: CASSLDGREQFF. The CDR3 DNA reads as TGTGCCAGCAGCTTAGACGGCCGGGAGCAGTTCTTC. The chain is built from TRBV7-9 and TRBJ2-1; no clear D. Germline loops: CDR1 SEHNR, CDR2 FQNEAQ (reference sequence). V lost 1 base to trimming and J lost 10 bases, with 8 bases between them. The CDR3 has 12 residues.

This rearrangement joins TRBV5-4 to TRBJ1-1; D not certain. CDR3 length equals 13 residues. Trimming stripped 4 bases from V and 7 bases from J, with 14 bases between. In germline, CDR1 is SGHNT, CDR2 YYREEE (reference sequence). In DNA form, the CDR3 reads TGTGCCAGCAGCGGAACGATGGCCGGTGAAGCTTTCTTT. Protein sequence: CASSGTMAGEAFF.

A single count supports this clonotype. This chain connects TRBV7-9 to TRBJ2-1, with 8 bases that match TRBD1. The CDR3 runs to 13 residues. Germline assignment: CDR1 SEHNR and CDR2 FQNEAQ (reference sequence). The V segment lost 5 bases and the J segment 8 bases; nucleotides outside the gene matches: 5. CDR3 bases: TGTGCCAGCAGCATCGGACAGGGCCATGAGCAGTTCTTC. Translation: CASSIGQGHEQFF.

The chain carries TRBV12-3 or TRBV12-4 and TRBJ2-3, with TRBD1 matching over 7 bases. The V segment lost 8 bases and the J segment 6 bases; nucleotides outside the gene matches: 20. This CDR3 is 17 amino acids long. CDR3 sequence (DNA): TGTGCCAGCGGAACCTTTGGACAGCTCAGCAGGGGGGATACGCAGTATTTT. Its translation is CASGTFGQLSRGDTQYF.

The gene calls are TRBV18 and TRBJ2-1; tentative D call: TRBD1 (6 bases). V was shortened by 0 bases and J by 6 bases, with 6 bases between the two germline ends. Germline V gene lookup returns CDR1 KGHSH and CDR2 LQKENI. The CDR3 has 13 amino acids. Here the CDR3 reads CASSPPGGNEQFF. Here the CDR3 DNA reads TGTGCCAGCTCACCACCAGGGGGCAATGAGCAGTTCTTC.

The rearrangement links TRBV29-1 to TRBJ2-7; no firm D call. Germline CDR1 is SQVTM and CDR2 is ANQGSEA. This CDR3 is built from 11 residues. V lost 1 base, J lost 3 bases, and 4 bases lay in between. CDR3 sequence (DNA): TGCAGCGTTGAAGGAAACTACGAGCAGTACTTC. Protein: CSVEGNYEQYF.

V gene TRBV7-6 combines with J gene TRBJ2-1; 7 bases align to TRBD2. Trimming removed 5 bases from V and 4 bases from J; junction bases left unmatched: 8. The CDR3 loop spans 15 amino acids. The germline CDR1 and CDR2 sequences are SGHVS and FNYEAQ. The CDR3 coding sequence is TGTGCCAGCAGCACTCGGGACTATCATTACAATGAGCAGTTCTTC. As protein: CASSTRDYHYNEQFF. Based on the CDR3 plus reference TRBV7-6 and TRBJ2-1, the full variable domain is GAGVSQSPRYKVTKRGQDVALRCDPISGHVSLYWYRQALGQGPEFLTYFNYEAQQDKSGLPNDRFSAERPEGSISTLTIQRTEQRDSAMYRCASSTRDYHYNEQFFGPGTRLTVL.

This sequence joins TRBV6-1 and TRBJ1-2, with a weak D call TRBD1 (5 bases). CDR1 and CDR2 from the germline V gene are MNHNS and SASEGT. The CDR3 spans 12 residues. With 10 bases removed from V and 8 bases from J, the gap between germline ends came to 17 bases. CDR3 bases: TGTGCCATGGGGACGTTTCCCTACGGCTACACCTTC. It yields the protein CAMGTFPYGYTF.

V gene TRBV20-1 combines with J gene TRBJ2-5, with 8 bases matching TRBD2. The trim removed 4 bases at V and 0 bases at J, leaving 7 bases unmatched. The CDR3 loop spans 15 amino acids. Germline CDR1 and CDR2: DFQATT and SNEGSKA (reference sequence). CDR3 bases: TGCAGTGCTACCCCCGGGGGGGTCTACCAAGAGACCCAGTACTTC. It specifies CSATPGGVYQETQYF.

V gene TRBV20-1 combines with J gene TRBJ2-1; a possible D gene is TRBD2 (5 bases). CDR3 length equals 13 residues. V shed 3 bases and J shed 5 bases, with 11 bases lying between them. The germline gives CDR1 DFQATT, CDR2 SNEGSKA (reference sequence). The CDR3 sequence is CSARVLGDNEQFF. CDR3 in DNA: TGCAGTGCTAGGGTACTAGGAGACAATGAGCAGTTCTTC.

The chain is built from TRBV20-1 and TRBJ2-7; the match to TRBD1 covers 10 bases. J gave up 3 bases and V 3 bases, and 5 bases lay outside the gene matches. CDR3 length equals 14 residues. CDR1 is DFQATT, CDR2 SNEGSKA, per germline (reference sequence). CDR3 protein: CSASGDRGIYEQYF. CDR3 nucleotides: TGCAGTGCTAGTGGGGACAGGGGCATCTACGAGCAGTACTTC.

This clonotype appeared a single time. The V gene is TRBV2, the J gene TRBJ2-7; D perhaps matches TRBD1 (6 bases). CDR3 length equals 18 residues. The V gene's germline CDR1 is SNHLY and CDR2 FYNNEI. The V end lost 2 bases, the J end lost 0 bases, and 20 bases lay between the germline ends. CDR3 in DNA: TGTGCCAGCAGTGAATCCCGGACCTACGGACAGACCTCCTACGAGCAGTACTTC. Encoded protein: CASSESRTYGQTSYEQYF.

This clonotype was observed a handful of times. This chain connects TRBV7-3 to TRBJ2-7, with 10 nucleotides matching TRBD1. Trimming took 4 bases from V and 0 from J; bases not matched to a gene: 9. The CDR3 contains 17 residues. Germline CDR1 SGHTA, CDR2 FQGTGA. CDR3 nucleotide sequence: TGTGCCAGCAGCTACTCCGGGACAGGGGACCCCTCCTACGAGCAGTACTTC. Residues: CASSYSGTGDPSYEQYF.

The chain is built from TRBV29-1 and TRBJ2-1, with D hard to call. V was shortened by 5 bases and J by 5 bases, with 13 bases between the two germline ends. In germline, CDR1 is SQVTM, CDR2 ANQGSEA. The CDR3 has 13 amino acids. Here the CDR3 reads CSVFVGSDNEQFF. The CDR3 nucleotides are TGCAGCGTTTTCGTGGGTTCTGACAATGAGCAGTTCTTC.

The chain has TRBV14 and TRBJ2-2; no clear D gene. With 0 bases removed from V and 7 bases from J, the gap between germline ends came to 18 bases. Germline V lookup: CDR1 SGHDN, CDR2 FVKESK. The CDR3 spans 17 residues. The CDR3 here is CASSQDLWQVGVGELFF. The CDR3 nucleotides are TGTGCCAGCAGCCAAGATTTGTGGCAGGTCGGAGTCGGGGAGCTGTTTTTT.

A few counts support this clonotype. The V and J genes are TRBV2 and TRBJ1-2, with TRBD1 as a possible D gene (6 bases). Germline V gene data show CDR1 as SNHLY and CDR2 as FYNNEI. The CDR3 runs 15 residues. The germline V and J ends were trimmed by 2 bases and 4 bases, with 14 bases remaining between them. CDR3 in amino acids: CASSEQTGAIYGYTF. The CDR3 DNA sequence: TGTGCCAGCAGTGAACAGACAGGTGCAATCTATGGCTACACCTTC.

DNA of the CDR3: TGCAGTGCTAGAGTCGGACTAGCGGGGGGGTATTACAATGAGCAGTTCTTC. Its translation: CSARVGLAGGYYNEQFF. The rearrangement links TRBV20-1 to TRBJ2-1; 15 bases line up with TRBD2. The CDR3 spans 17 residues. Trimming removed 1 base from V and 4 bases from J; junction bases left unmatched: 5. The V gene's germline CDR1 is DFQATT and CDR2 SNEGSKA (reference sequence).

V and J are TRBV7-9 and TRBJ2-1; 8 bases align to TRBD2. V shed 1 base and J 9 bases; nucleotides not matched to a gene: 8. The CDR3 spans 15 residues. Looked up from germline, CDR1 is SEHNR and CDR2 is FQNEAQ (reference sequence). The CDR3 reads CASSLVTAGAIEQFF. In DNA, the CDR3 is TGTGCCAGCAGCTTAGTAACAGCGGGAGCAATTGAGCAGTTCTTC.

The rearrangement joins TRBV3-1 to TRBJ1-1; D is unresolved. Trimming removed 1 base from V and 2 bases from J, with 8 bases in between. The length of the CDR3 is 14 residues. Germline CDR1 LGHDT, CDR2 YNNKEL (reference sequence). The CDR3: CASSQVSENTEAFF. In DNA form, the CDR3 reads TGTGCCAGCAGCCAAGTAAGCGAAAACACTGAAGCTTTCTTT. The full variable domain, with the rest looked up from reference TRBV3-1 and TRBJ1-1, is DTAVSQTPKYLVTQMGNDKSIKCEQNLGHDTMYWYKQDSKKFLKIMFSYNNKELIINETVPNRFSPKSPDKAHLNLHINSLELGDSAVYFCASSQVSENTEAFFGQGTRLTVV.